This T cell receptor beta chain was sequenced in a study of CD8 T cells in Susac syndrome. Study context: When blood was collected, patients with Susac syndrome were therapy-naive, were taking corticosteroids, or were receiving intravenous immunoglobulin alone.

The CDR3 extends over 15 amino acids. The V gene lost 3 bases and the J gene lost 10 bases, with 21 bases spanning the gap. CDR1 LGHDT and CDR2 YNNKEL come from the germline V gene (reference sequence). A quantity of about 0.5 to 1 ug RNA underwent reverse transcription using random hexamers. MiXCR, run by TCRdb on the immunoSEQ multiplex PCR reads, gives a single entry per CDR3 protein. This table has approximately 190,000 distinct CDR3 sequences, about 91% appearing once. The chain carries TRBV3-1 and TRBJ1-1; no clear D gene. The TCR originated in a human donor with Susac syndrome. The sequencing input was CD4+ T cells from PBMCs. CDR3 loop: CASSHTPLLTDVAFF. The CDR3 DNA sequence: TGTGCCAGCAGCCATACCCCTTTATTGACCGACGTAGCTTTCTTT.